The entry that follows covers one T cell receptor beta chain sequence. The PCR contained 60 Vbeta and 13 Jbeta primers. The method was immunoSEQ multiplex PCR; TCRdb's version includes in-frame clones alone and lacks a portion of them. The repertoire includes some 84,000 clones, roughly 73% of them detected once, and roughly 2.5% sits in the top ten. The sample belongs to a study of cytomegalovirus exposure and HLA in healthy donors. Turning to the study itself: There were 90 million to 140 million unique TCR beta sequences, drawn from 180 million or so T cells, in an earlier analysis.

The TCR originated in a male donor in good health and CMV-seropositive. Material for sequencing was PBMCs.

CDR3 sequence: CASGGAATLEQYF. The CDR3, as DNA: TGTGCCAGCGGAGGGGCCGCCACGCTGGAGCAGTACTTC. The V and J genes are TRBV6-5 and TRBJ2-7; D is perhaps TRBD2 (6 bases). CDR3 length: 13 amino acids. Trimming pared 8 bases from V and 7 bases from J, leaving 18 bases between. From germline, CDR1 is MNHEY and CDR2 SVGAGI.